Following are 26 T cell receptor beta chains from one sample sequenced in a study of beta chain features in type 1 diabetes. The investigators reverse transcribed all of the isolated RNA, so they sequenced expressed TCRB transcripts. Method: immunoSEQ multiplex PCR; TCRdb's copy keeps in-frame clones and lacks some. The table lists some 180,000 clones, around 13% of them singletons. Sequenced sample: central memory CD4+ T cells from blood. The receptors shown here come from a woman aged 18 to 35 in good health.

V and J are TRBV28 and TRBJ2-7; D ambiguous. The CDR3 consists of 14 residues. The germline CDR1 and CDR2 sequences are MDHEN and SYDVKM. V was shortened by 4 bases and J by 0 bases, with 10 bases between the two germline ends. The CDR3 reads CASSSPSSSYEQYF. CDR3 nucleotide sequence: TGTGCCAGCAGTTCCCCTTCCAGCTCCTACGAGCAGTACTTC.

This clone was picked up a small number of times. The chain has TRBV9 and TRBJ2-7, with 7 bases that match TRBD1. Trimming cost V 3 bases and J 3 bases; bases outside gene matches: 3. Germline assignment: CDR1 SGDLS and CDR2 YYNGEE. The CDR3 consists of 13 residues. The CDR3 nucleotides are TGTGCCAGCAGCGCGGGACAGATCTACGAGCAGTACTTC. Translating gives CASSAGQIYEQYF.

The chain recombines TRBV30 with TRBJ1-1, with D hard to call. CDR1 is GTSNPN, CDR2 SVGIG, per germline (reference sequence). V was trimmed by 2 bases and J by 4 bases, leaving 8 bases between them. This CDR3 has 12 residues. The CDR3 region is CAWSPRSTEAFF. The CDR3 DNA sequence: TGTGCCTGGAGTCCGAGGAGCACTGAAGCTTTCTTT.

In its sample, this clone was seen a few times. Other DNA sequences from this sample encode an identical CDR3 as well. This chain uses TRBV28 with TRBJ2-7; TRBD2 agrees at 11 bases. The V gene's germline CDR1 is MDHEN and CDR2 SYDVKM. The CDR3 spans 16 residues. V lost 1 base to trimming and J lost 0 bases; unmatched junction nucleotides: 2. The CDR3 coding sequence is TGTGCCAGCAGTTTATCAGGGACTAGCGGCTCCTACGAGCAGTACTTC. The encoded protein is CASSLSGTSGSYEQYF.

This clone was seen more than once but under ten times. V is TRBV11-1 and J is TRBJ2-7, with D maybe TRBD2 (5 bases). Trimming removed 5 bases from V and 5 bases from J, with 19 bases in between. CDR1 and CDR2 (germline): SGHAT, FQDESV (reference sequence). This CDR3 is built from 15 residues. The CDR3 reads CASSPDSARSHEQYF. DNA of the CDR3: TGTGCCAGCAGCCCTGATAGCGCGAGATCCCACGAGCAGTACTTC.

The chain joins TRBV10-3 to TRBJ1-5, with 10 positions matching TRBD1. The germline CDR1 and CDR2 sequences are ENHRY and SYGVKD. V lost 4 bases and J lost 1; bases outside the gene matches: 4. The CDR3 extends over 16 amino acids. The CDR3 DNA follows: TGTGCCATCAGTGGGGGGACAGGGGAGAGCAATCAGCCCCAGCATTTT. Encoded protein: CAISGGTGESNQPQHF.

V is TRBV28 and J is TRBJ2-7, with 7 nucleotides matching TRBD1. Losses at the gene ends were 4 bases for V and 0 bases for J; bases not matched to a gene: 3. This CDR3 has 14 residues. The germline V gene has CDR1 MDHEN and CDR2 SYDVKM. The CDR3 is CASSSGTASYEQYF. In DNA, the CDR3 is TGTGCCAGCAGTTCCGGGACAGCCTCCTACGAGCAGTACTTC.

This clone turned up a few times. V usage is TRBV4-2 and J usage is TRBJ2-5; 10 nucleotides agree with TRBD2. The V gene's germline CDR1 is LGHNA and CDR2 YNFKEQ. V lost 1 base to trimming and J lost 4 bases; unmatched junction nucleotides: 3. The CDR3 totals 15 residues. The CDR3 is CASSQGTSGGETQYF. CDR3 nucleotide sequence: TGTGCCAGCAGCCAAGGGACTAGCGGCGGAGAGACCCAGTACTTC.

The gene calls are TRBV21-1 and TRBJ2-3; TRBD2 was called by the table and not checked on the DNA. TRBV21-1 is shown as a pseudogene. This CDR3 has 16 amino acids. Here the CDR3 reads CASSKVFGGSTDTQYF. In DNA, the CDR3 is TGTGCCAGCAGCAAAGTTTTCGGCGGAAGCACAGATACGCAGTATTTT.

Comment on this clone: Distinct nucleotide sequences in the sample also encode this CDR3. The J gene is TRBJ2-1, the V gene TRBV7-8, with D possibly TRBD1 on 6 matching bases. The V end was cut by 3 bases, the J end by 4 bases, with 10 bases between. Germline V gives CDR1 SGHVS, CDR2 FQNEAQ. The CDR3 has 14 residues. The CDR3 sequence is CASSFGRGYNEQFF. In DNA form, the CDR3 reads TGTGCCAGCAGCTTCGGCAGGGGTTACAATGAGCAGTTCTTC.

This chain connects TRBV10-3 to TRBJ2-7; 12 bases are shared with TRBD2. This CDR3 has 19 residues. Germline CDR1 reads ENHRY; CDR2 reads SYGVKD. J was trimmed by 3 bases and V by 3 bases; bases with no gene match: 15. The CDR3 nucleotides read TGTGCCATCAGTGACGCTAGCGGGAGGGCCGGGTCTGGATTCTACGAGCAGTACTTC. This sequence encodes CAISDASGRAGSGFYEQYF.

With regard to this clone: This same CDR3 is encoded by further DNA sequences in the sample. This CDR3 reads CASSVDRGREKLFF. The DNA for the CDR3 is TGTGCCAGCAGCGTCGACAGGGGGCGTGAAAAACTGTTTTTT. The rearrangement links TRBV5-6 to TRBJ1-4; 10 positions match TRBD1. The germline V gene has CDR1 SGHDT and CDR2 YYEEEE. The trim removed 4 bases at V and 7 bases at J, leaving 4 bases unmatched. The CDR3 contains 14 residues.

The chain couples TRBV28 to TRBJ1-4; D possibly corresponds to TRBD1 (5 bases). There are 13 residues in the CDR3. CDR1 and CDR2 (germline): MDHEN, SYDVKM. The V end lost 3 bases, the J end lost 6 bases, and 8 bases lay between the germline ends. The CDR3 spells CASSLWGDEKLFF. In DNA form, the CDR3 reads TGTGCCAGCAGTTTGTGGGGGGATGAAAAACTGTTTTTT.

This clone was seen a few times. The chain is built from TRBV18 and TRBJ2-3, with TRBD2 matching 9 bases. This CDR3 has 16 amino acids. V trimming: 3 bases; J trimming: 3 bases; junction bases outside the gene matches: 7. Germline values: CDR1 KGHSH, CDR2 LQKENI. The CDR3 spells CASSPLAGSDTDTQYF. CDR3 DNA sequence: TGTGCCAGCTCACCGCTAGCGGGATCGGATACAGATACGCAGTATTTT.

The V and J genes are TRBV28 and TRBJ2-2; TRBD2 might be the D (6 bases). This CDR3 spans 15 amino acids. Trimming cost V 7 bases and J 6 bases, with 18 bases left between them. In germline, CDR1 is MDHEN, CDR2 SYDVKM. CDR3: CASTQPRESAGELFF. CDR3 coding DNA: TGTGCCAGCACCCAACCACGGGAGAGTGCCGGGGAGCTGTTTTTT.

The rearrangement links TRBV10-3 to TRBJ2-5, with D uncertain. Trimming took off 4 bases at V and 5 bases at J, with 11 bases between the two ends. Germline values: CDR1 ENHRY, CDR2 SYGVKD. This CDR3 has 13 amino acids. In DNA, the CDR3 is TGTGCCATCAGTGGTTTATCCGCGGAGACCCAGTACTTC. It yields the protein CAISGLSAETQYF.

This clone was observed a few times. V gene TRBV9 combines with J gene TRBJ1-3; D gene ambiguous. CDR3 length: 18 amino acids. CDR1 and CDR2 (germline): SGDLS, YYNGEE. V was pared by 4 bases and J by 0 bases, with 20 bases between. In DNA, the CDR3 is TGTGCCAGCAGCCAGAGTCCAATCGACCGGGACTCTGGAAACACCATATATTTT. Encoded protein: CASSQSPIDRDSGNTIYF.

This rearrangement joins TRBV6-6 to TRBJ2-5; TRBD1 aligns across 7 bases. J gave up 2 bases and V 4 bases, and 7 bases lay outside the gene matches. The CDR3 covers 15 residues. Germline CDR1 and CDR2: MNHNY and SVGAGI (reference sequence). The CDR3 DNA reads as TGTGCCAGCAGTTGGGCCGGGACAGCTCAAGAGACCCAGTACTTC. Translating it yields CASSWAGTAQETQYF.

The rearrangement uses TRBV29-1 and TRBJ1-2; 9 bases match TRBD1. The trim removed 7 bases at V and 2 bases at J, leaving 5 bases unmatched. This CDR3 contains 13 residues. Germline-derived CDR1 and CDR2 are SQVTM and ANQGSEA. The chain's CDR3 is CSERGQGNYGYTF. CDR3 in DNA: TGCAGCGAAAGAGGACAGGGGAACTATGGCTACACCTTC.

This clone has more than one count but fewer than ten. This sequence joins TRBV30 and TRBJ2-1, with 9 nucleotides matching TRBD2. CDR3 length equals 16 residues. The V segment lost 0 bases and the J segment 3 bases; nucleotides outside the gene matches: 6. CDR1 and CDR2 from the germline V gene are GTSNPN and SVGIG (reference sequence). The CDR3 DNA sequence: TGTGCCTGGAGTGTGGCGGGAGGGCTGAGCTACAATGAGCAGTTCTTC. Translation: CAWSVAGGLSYNEQFF.

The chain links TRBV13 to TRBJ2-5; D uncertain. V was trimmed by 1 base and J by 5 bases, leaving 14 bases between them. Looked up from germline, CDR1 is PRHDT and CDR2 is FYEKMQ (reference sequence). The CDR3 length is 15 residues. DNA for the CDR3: TGTGCCAGCAGCTTAGCGGGTGCCCTTGGGGAGACCCAGTACTTC. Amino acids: CASSLAGALGETQYF.

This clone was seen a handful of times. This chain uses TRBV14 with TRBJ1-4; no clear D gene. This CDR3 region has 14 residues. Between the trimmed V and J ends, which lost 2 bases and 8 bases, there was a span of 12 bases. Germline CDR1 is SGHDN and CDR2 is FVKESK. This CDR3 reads CASSQRAGKEKLFF. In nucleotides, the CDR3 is TGTGCCAGCAGCCAAAGGGCGGGGAAAGAAAAACTGTTTTTT. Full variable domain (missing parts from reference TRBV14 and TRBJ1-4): EAGVTQFPSHSVIEKGQTVTLRCDPISGHDNLYWYRRVMGKEIKFLLHFVKESKQDESGMPNNRFLAERTGGTYSTLKVQPAELEDSGVYFCASSQRAGKEKLFFGSGTQLSVL.

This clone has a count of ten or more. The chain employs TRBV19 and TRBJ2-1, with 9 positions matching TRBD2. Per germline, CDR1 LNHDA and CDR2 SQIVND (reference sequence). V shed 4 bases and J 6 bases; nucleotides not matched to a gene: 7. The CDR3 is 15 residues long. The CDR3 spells CASSTSGLASNEQFF. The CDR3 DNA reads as TGTGCCAGTAGTACTTCGGGACTAGCTAGCAATGAGCAGTTCTTC.

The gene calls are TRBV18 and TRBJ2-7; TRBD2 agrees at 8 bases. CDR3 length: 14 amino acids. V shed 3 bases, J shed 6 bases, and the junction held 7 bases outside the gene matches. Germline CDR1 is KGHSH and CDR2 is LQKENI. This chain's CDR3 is CASSPGGLGGEQYF. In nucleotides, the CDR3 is TGTGCCAGCTCACCGGGGGGACTAGGAGGCGAGCAGTACTTC.

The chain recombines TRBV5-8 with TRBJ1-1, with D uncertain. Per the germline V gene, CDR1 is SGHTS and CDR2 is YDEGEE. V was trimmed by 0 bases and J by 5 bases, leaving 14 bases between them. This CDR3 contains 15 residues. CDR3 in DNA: TGTGCCAGCAGCTTGGTACCTACCCCGGGGACTGAAGCTTTCTTT. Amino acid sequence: CASSLVPTPGTEAFF.

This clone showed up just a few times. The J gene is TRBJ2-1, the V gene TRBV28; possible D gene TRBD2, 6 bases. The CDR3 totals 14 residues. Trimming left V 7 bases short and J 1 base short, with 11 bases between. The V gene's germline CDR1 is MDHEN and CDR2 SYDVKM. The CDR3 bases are TGTGCCAGCAACGGGGGAGTTTCCTACAATGAGCAGTTCTTC. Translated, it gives CASNGGVSYNEQFF.